A single sample gave rise to the 5 T cell receptor beta chains below, sequenced in a study of diagnostic markers for celiac disease. TCRdb re-called the reads; every CDR3 protein appears as one record, without DNA. This listing includes 3,600 or so distinct CDR3 sequences. The material sequenced was either unsorted cells or a sorted T cell fraction (not recorded which). Receptors originate from a human donor. This table probably holds off-target reads from a library built for another chain.

The rearrangement links TRBV25-1 to TRBJ2-4; TCRdb returns TRBD1, unconfirmable since there is no DNA. Germline V gene lookup returns CDR1 MGHDK and CDR2 SYGVNS. There are 14 residues in the CDR3. The CDR3 loop is CASSFQQGANIQYF.

The CDR3 protein is CSASQWPVNQETQYF. The chain recombines TRBV20-1 with TRBJ2-5. Germline V gene sequence: CDR1 DFQATT, CDR2 SNEGSKA (reference sequence). The CDR3 spans 15 residues.

This chain joins TRBV30 and TRBJ1-2. This CDR3 contains 12 residues. The germline CDR1 and CDR2 sequences are GTSNPN and SVGIG (reference sequence). CDR3: CAWSPGLYGYTF. The entire variable domain, with the rest obtained from reference TRBV30 and TRBJ1-2, is as follows: SQTIHQWPATLVQPVGSPLSLECTVEGTSNPNLYWYRQAAGRGLQLLFYSVGIGQISSEVPQNLSASRPQDRQFILSSKKLLLSDSGFYLCAWSPGLYGYTFGSGTRLTVV.

The chain is built from TRBV7-2 and TRBJ1-1. There are 14 residues in the CDR3. The V gene's germline CDR1 is SGHTA and CDR2 FQGNSA. The CDR3 sequence is CASSQRQGRTEAFF.

This clonotype registers medium-sized by frequency. The chain has TRBV20-1 and TRBJ2-1. Per the germline V gene, CDR1 is DFQATT and CDR2 is SNEGSKA (reference sequence). This CDR3 is built from 14 residues. The CDR3 here is CSARDMYSNNEQFF.